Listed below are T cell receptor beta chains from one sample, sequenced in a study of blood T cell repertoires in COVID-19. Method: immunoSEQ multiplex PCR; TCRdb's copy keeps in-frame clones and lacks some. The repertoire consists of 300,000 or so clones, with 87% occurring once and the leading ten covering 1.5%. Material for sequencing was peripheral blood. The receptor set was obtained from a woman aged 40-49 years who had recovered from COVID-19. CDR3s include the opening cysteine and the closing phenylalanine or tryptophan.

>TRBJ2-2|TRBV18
CASSPQGQGGTGELFF
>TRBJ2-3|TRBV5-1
CASSLDSLGTGGADTQYF
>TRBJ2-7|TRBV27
CASSLSTGERSYEQYF
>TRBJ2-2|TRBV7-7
CASSPRGTGELFF
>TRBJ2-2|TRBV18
CASSPPRDRFGTGELFF
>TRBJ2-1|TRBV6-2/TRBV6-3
CASSYYSGSRYNEQFF
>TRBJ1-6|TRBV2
CASSEFLLDNSPLHF
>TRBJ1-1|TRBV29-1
CSVEFTVNTEAFF
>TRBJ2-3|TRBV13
CASSLEGGGTDTQYF
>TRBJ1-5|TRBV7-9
CASQGDRGRLEPQHF
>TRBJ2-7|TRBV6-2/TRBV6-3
CASSAPGRGASYEQYF
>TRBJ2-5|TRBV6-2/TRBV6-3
CASSYGPLGKETQYF
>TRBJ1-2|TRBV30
CAWSATQGLDGYTF
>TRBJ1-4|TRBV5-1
CASSRSDSLGEKLFF
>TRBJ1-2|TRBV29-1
CSGGSDTYGYTF
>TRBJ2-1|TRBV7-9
CASSSHLGTDNEQFF
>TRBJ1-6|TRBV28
CASTAVIFNSPLHF
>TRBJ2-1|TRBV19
CASSINDRRVF
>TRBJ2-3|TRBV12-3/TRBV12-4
CASSLEEADTQYF
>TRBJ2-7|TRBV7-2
CASSLVMGGNYEQYF
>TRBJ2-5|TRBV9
CASSVDRAGFQETQYF
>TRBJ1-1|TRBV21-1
CASSSYQVNMNTEAFF
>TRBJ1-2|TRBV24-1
CATSDSYTNYGYTF
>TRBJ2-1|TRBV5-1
CASRREGNEQFF
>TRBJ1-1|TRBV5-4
CASSLAKSGNTEAFF
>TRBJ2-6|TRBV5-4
CASSFHLTRLSSGANVLTF
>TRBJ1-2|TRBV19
CASSIDWDSNYGYTF
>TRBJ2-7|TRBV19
CASSYGTGGYEQYF
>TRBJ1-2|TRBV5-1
CASSSDPEGGYTF
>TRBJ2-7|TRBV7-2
CASSLAGRNYEQYF
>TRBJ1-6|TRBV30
CAWSTSGGSPLHF
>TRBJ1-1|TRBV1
CTSSPVGRPTEAFF
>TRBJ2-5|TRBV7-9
CASSPRGSGVALQETQYF
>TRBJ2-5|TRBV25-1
CASSPWTEETQYF